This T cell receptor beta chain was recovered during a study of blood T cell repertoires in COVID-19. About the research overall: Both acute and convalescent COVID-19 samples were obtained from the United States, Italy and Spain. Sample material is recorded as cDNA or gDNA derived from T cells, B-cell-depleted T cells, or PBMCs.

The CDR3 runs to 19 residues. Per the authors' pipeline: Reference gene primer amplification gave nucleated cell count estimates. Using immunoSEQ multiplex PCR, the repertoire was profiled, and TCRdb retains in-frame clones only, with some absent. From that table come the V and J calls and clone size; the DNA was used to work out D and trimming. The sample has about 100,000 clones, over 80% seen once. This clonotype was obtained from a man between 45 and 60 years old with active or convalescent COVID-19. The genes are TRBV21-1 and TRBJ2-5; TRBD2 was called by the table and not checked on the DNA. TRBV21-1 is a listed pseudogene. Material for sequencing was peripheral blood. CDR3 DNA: TGTGCCAGCAGCAACCACAGGGACGGACTAGCAGGTCACCAAGAGACCCAGTACTTC. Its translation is CASSNHRDGLAGHQETQYF.